What follows are 16 T cell receptor beta chains derived from one specimen sequenced in a study of human T cells and chemical hapten exposure. MiXCR was run by TCRdb on the RACE reads, yielding one entry per CDR3 protein. The sample consists of about 110,000 distinct CDR3 sequences, 11% of them appearing once. Indicated time point: patch test 1, 2 weeks after DPC sensitization. Sample treatment: therapeutic diphenylcyclopropenone sensitization with weekly scalp DPC. Sample: whole blood, taken in connection with sensitization to the hapten diphenylcyclopropenone (DPC). The origin of the receptors is a woman in her forties with alopecia areata. Some clones in this sample may be carry-over from other donors' samples.

The sample holds a few counts of this clonotype. V and J are TRBV30 and TRBJ2-4; D possibly uses TRBD1 or TRBD2 (5 bases each). CDR3 length: 13 residues. Trimming removed 8 bases from V and 5 bases from J, with 16 bases in between. Looked up from germline, CDR1 is GTSNPN and CDR2 is SVGIG (reference sequence). The CDR3, as DNA: TGTGCCAAGAGCCGGGGCGGCCAAAACATTCAGTACTTC. As protein: CAKSRGGQNIQYF.

With regard to this clonotype: One end of the junction varies from germline; a read error may be responsible. This sequence joins TRBV7-9 and TRBJ2-2; D ambiguous. Germline V gene lookup returns CDR1 SEHNR and CDR2 FQNEAQ (reference sequence). The CDR3 runs 15 residues. CDR3 nucleotide sequence: TGTGCCAGCAGCTTAGATTTGCGGAACGCCGGGGAGCTGTTTTTT. Amino acids: CASSLDLRNAGELFF.

This clonotype appeared a few times. The V call is TRBV9, the J call TRBJ1-3; D perhaps matches TRBD1 (5 bases). Germline lookup yields CDR1 SGDLS and CDR2 YYNGEE. The CDR3 sequence is 14 residues long. V dropped 0 bases and J dropped 2 bases, with 6 bases sitting between them. The CDR3 protein is CASSVEGAGNTIYF. The CDR3, as DNA: TGTGCCAGCAGCGTAGAAGGGGCTGGAAACACCATATATTTT.

In its sample, this clonotype was seen a few times. The V call is TRBV18, the J call TRBJ2-7, with D unresolved. CDR1 is KGHSH, CDR2 LQKENI, per germline. The CDR3 is 12 amino acids. Trimming took 6 bases from V and 3 from J, leaving 9 bases between them. CDR3 in DNA: TGTGCCAGCTCGGGGTCGAACTACGAGCAGTACTTC. It encodes CASSGSNYEQYF.

This clonotype has only a few counts. CDR3 in DNA: TGTGCCAGCACCTCGCCAGGGGGCATCTACGAGCAGTACTTC. This sequence encodes CASTSPGGIYEQYF. This chain uses TRBV6-5 with TRBJ2-7; TRBD1 matches at 8 bases. V was clipped by 7 bases and J by 3 bases; unmatched bases: 8. Germline CDR1 MNHEY, CDR2 SVGAGI. The CDR3 totals 14 residues.

This clonotype turned up a few times. The chain links TRBV14 to TRBJ2-1; 7 bases fit TRBD2. Looked up from germline, CDR1 is SGHDN and CDR2 is FVKESK. The CDR3 loop spans 18 amino acids. Trimming cost V 0 bases and J 0 bases; bases outside gene matches: 8. CDR3 protein: CASSQDNSGPTSYNEQFF. CDR3 bases: TGTGCCAGCAGCCAAGATAATAGCGGGCCTACCTCCTACAATGAGCAGTTCTTC.

This clonotype was detected many times. The rearrangement uses TRBV19 and TRBJ1-5; D unresolved. CDR1 LNHDA and CDR2 SQIVND come from the germline V gene (reference sequence). Trimming shortened V by 5 bases and J by 12 bases, and 11 bases separated the two germline ends. The CDR3 sequence is 11 residues long. Here the CDR3 reads CASSATVIQHF. The CDR3 DNA sequence: TGTGCCAGTAGTGCGACGGTTATCCAGCATTTT.

The genes are TRBV4-3 and TRBJ2-2, with D perhaps given as TRBD1 or TRBD2 (5 bases each). Trimming stripped 0 bases from V and 5 bases from J, with 13 bases between. Germline lookup yields CDR1 LGHNA and CDR2 YSLEER. CDR3 length: 16 amino acids. CDR3 nucleotide sequence: TGCGCCAGCAGCCAAGAGGGGGTAGTAGGGACCGGGGAGCTGTTTTTT. Translation gives CASSQEGVVGTGELFF.

The V call is TRBV12-3 or TRBV12-4, the J call TRBJ2-2; D remains unclear. V was clipped by 3 bases and J by 4 bases, with 6 bases between them. CDR3 length: 13 residues. CDR3 in DNA: TGTGCCAGCAGTTTCTCCGGCACCGGGGAGCTGTTTTTT. Its protein product is CASSFSGTGELFF.

This clonotype has at least ten counts. J is TRBJ1-5 and V is TRBV27, with TRBD1 matching 9 bases. The V gene's germline CDR1 is MNHEY and CDR2 SMNVEV (reference sequence). CDR3 size: 15 residues. V was clipped by 2 bases and J by 9 bases; unmatched bases: 8. The CDR3 is CASSLVGQGIRPQHF. For the CDR3, the DNA is TGTGCCAGCAGTTTAGTGGGACAGGGAATAAGGCCCCAGCATTTT.

J is TRBJ2-7 and V is TRBV28; no clear D. CDR3 length equals 11 residues. V dropped 7 bases and J dropped 3 bases, with 7 bases sitting between them. Per germline, CDR1 MDHEN and CDR2 SYDVKM. Here the CDR3 reads CASKYNYEQYF. In DNA, the CDR3 is TGTGCCAGCAAATACAACTACGAGCAGTACTTC.

This clonotype came up many times. The chain employs TRBV20-1 and TRBJ2-1, with a possible D match to TRBD2 (6 bases). The CDR3 runs 12 residues. V lost 4 bases and J 8 bases, leaving 12 bases between the germline ends. The V gene's germline CDR1 is DFQATT and CDR2 SNEGSKA (reference sequence). CDR3 DNA sequence: TGCAGTGCTAACCGGGAGTTGGATGAGCAGTTCTTC. It yields the protein CSANRELDEQFF.

Many counts were recorded for this clonotype. The V and J genes are TRBV7-2 and TRBJ2-2; 10 bases align to TRBD2. This CDR3 region has 16 residues. V trimming: 5 bases; J trimming: 5 bases; junction bases outside the gene matches: 8. CDR1 is SGHTA, CDR2 FQGNSA, per germline. The CDR3 DNA is TGTGCCAGCAGCCCACCTAGCGGGAGAGTTACCGGGGAGCTGTTTTTT. Its protein product is CASSPPSGRVTGELFF.

This clonotype was recorded at least ten times. The chain couples TRBV7-9 to TRBJ2-1; TRBD2 aligns across 8 bases. The CDR3 extends over 14 amino acids. Looked up from germline, CDR1 is SEHNR and CDR2 is FQNEAQ (reference sequence). Germline trimming cut 5 bases from V and 2 bases from J; bases unmatched to any gene: 2. The CDR3 coding sequence is TGTGCCAGCAGCGGGCGGGAGGCCTACAATGAGCAGTTCTTC. This translates into CASSGREAYNEQFF.

This clonotype occurred a few times. The CDR3 spells CASSLRRGETQYF. CDR3 in DNA: TGTGCCAGCAGTCTGCGGCGGGGGGAGACCCAGTACTTC. V is TRBV6-5 and J is TRBJ2-5, with 7 bases fitting TRBD2. The V gene's germline CDR1 is MNHEY and CDR2 SVGAGI. Germline trimming cut 5 bases from V and 5 bases from J; bases unmatched to any gene: 5. The CDR3 contains 13 residues.

In its sample, this clonotype was seen a few times. V and J are TRBV18 and TRBJ1-1; possibly TRBD1 for D (5 bases). Germline V gene sequence: CDR1 KGHSH, CDR2 LQKENI. With 6 bases removed from V and 1 base from J, the gap between germline ends came to 9 bases. The CDR3 has 13 amino acids. DNA for the CDR3: TGTGCCAGCTCGGACAAGAAGAACACTGAAGCTTTCTTT. This codes for CASSDKKNTEAFF.